This entry lists 30 T cell receptor beta chains sequenced from one sample in a study of OX40 agonist ivuxolimab in advanced cancers. The method was immunoSEQ multiplex PCR; TCRdb's version includes in-frame clones alone and lacks a portion of them. The table records roughly 14,000 clones, about four fifths of them present only once. Sample: CD4+ or CD8+ T cells sorted from blood, taken in a trial of the OX40 agonist ivuxolimab. The source is an adult with an advanced solid tumor such as melanoma, head and neck, liver or kidney cancer.

This clone has more than one count but fewer than ten. The V call is TRBV7-3, the J call TRBJ2-7, with D perhaps matching TRBD1 (6 bases). V gave up 3 bases and J gave up 6 bases, with 9 bases separating them. Per the germline V gene, CDR1 is SGHTA and CDR2 is FQGTGA. The CDR3 sequence is 12 residues long. In nucleotides, the CDR3 is TGTGCCAGCAGCTTCAGGGGATCCGAGCAGTACTTC. Encoded protein: CASSFRGSEQYF.

The chain uses TRBV5-1 and TRBJ2-7, with D possibly being TRBD2 (6 bases). Germline V gene sequence: CDR1 SGHRS, CDR2 YFSETQ. The V and J ends lost 1 base and 4 bases respectively, with 12 bases between them. This CDR3 is built from 14 residues. In DNA, the CDR3 is TGCGCCAGCAGCTTGATCCTTGGGGGGTACGAGCAGTACTTC. This gives the protein CASSLILGGYEQYF.

J is TRBJ1-5 and V is TRBV5-4, with a weak D call TRBD1 (5 bases). Trimming took 4 bases from V and 1 from J, leaving 9 bases between them. Germline lookup yields CDR1 SGHNT and CDR2 YYREEE (reference sequence). The CDR3 extends over 14 amino acids. This chain's CDR3 is CASSTPGSNQPQHF. CDR3 bases: TGTGCCAGCAGCACCCCAGGGAGCAATCAGCCCCAGCATTTT. The whole variable domain, filled in from reference TRBV5-4 and TRBJ1-5, reads ETGVTQSPTHLIKTRGQQVTLRCSSQSGHNTVSWYQQALGQGPQFIFQYYREEENGRGNFPPRFSGLQFPNYSSELNVNALELDDSALYLCASSTPGSNQPQHFGDGTRLSIL.

This clone has a single count. The V gene is TRBV6-1, the J gene TRBJ2-1, with 13 bases identical to TRBD2. V gave up 6 bases and J gave up 12 bases; unmatched junction bases: 8. CDR1 is MNHNS, CDR2 SASEGT, per germline. The CDR3 loop spans 14 amino acids. As DNA, the CDR3 is TGTGCCAGCAGGCCGGGACTAGCGGGATTTGGGCAGTTCTTC. It is translated as CASRPGLAGFGQFF.

This chain links TRBV7-6 with TRBJ2-3; D unclear. The CDR3 contains 16 residues. Germline CDR1 is SGHVS and CDR2 is FNYEAQ. V was trimmed by 5 bases and J by 4 bases, leaving 19 bases between them. CDR3 region: CASSPSPGPPADTQYF. The CDR3 nucleotides are TGTGCCAGCAGCCCCTCCCCCGGGCCCCCAGCAGATACGCAGTATTTT.

J is TRBJ2-2 and V is TRBV7-3; D call uncertain. Germline CDR1 is SGHTA and CDR2 is FQGTGA. The CDR3 runs 12 residues. V lost 4 bases, J lost 7 bases, and 7 bases lay in between. CDR3 amino acids: CASSSSGGELFF. CDR3 bases: TGTGCCAGCAGCTCTAGTGGCGGGGAGCTGTTTTTT. Using reference TRBV7-3 and TRBJ2-2 for the parts outside the CDR3, the full variable domain is GAGVSQTPSNKVTEKGKYVELRCDPISGHTALYWYRQSLGQGPEFLIYFQGTGAADDSGLPNDRFFAVRPEGSVSTLKIQRTERGDSAVYLCASSSSGGELFFGEGSRLTVL.

J is TRBJ2-7 and V is TRBV4-1; D perhaps matches TRBD2 (7 bases). The germline V gene encodes CDR1 MGHRA and CDR2 YSYEKL. The CDR3 is made up of 15 amino acids. Trimming shortened V by 0 bases and J by 0 bases, and 9 bases separated the two germline ends. The CDR3 is CASSQEGGPSYEQYF. The CDR3 DNA reads TGCGCCAGCAGCCAAGAGGGGGGGCCCTCCTACGAGCAGTACTTC.

The J gene is TRBJ2-7, the V gene TRBV7-9, with D possibly TRBD1 on 6 matching bases. Germline-derived CDR1 and CDR2 are SEHNR and FQNEAQ (reference sequence). V was pared by 6 bases and J by 0 bases, with 12 bases between. The CDR3 length is 14 residues. This CDR3 reads CASSSGASSYEQYF. CDR3 nucleotides: TGTGCCAGCAGTTCAGGGGCGAGCTCCTACGAGCAGTACTTC.

This chain connects TRBV2 to TRBJ2-7; D may be TRBD2 (6 bases). CDR1 is SNHLY, CDR2 FYNNEI, per germline. Trimming cost V 6 bases and J 7 bases, with 19 bases left between them. CDR3 length equals 14 residues. For the CDR3, the DNA is TGTGCCAGCAGAGGTGGGAGGCCTCCGGGAGAGCAGTACTTC. This sequence encodes CASRGGRPPGEQYF.

About this clone itself: The junction departs from the called germline gene at one end, perhaps through a read error. The chain recombines TRBV4-1 with TRBJ1-5, with 8 bases aligning to TRBD1. CDR3 size: 15 residues. CDR1 and CDR2 from the germline V gene are MGHRA and YSYEKL. The CDR3 here is CASTQSSGGFQPQHF. The CDR3 DNA follows: TGCGCCAGCACCCAAAGTTCAGGGGGCTTTCAGCCCCAGCATTTT.

The gene calls are TRBV5-1 and TRBJ2-6; D is ambiguous. CDR1 is SGHRS and CDR2 is YFSETQ in the germline V gene. The CDR3 runs to 16 residues. Trimming shortened V by 0 bases and J by 0 bases, and 7 bases separated the two germline ends. CDR3: CASSLESVSGANVLTF. CDR3 sequence (DNA): TGCGCCAGCAGCTTGGAGTCGGTCTCTGGGGCCAACGTCCTGACTTTC.

This clone appeared once. The chain recombines TRBV5-1 with TRBJ1-4; no definite D call. V lost 4 bases to trimming and J lost 0 bases, with 10 bases between them. The CDR3 is made up of 15 amino acids. Per the germline V gene, CDR1 is SGHRS and CDR2 is YFSETQ. CDR3 in amino acids: CASSLRMSTNEKLFF. CDR3 nucleotide sequence: TGCGCCAGCAGCCTTCGTATGTCAACTAATGAAAAACTGTTTTTT.

The chain is built from TRBV2 and TRBJ1-5, with TRBD1 as a possible D gene (5 bases). Trimming took 2 bases from V and 0 from J, leaving 11 bases between them. Germline CDR1 SNHLY, CDR2 FYNNEI. The CDR3 consists of 16 residues. The chain's CDR3 is CASSEWPGNSNQPQHF. CDR3 sequence (DNA): TGTGCCAGCAGTGAATGGCCAGGGAATAGCAATCAGCCCCAGCATTTT. The variable domain in full, with the rest retrieved from reference TRBV2 and TRBJ1-5, is EPEVTQTPSHQVTQMGQEVILRCVPISNHLYFYWYRQILGQKVEFLVSFYNNEISEKSEIFDDQFSVERPDGSNFTLKIRSTKLEDSAMYFCASSEWPGNSNQPQHFGDGTRLSIL.

The chain couples TRBV4-2 to TRBJ2-1; TRBD2 aligns across 8 bases. The CDR3 contains 15 residues. In germline, CDR1 is LGHNA, CDR2 YNFKEQ. V shed 4 bases and J 6 bases; nucleotides not matched to a gene: 8. CDR3 loop: CASSRETGTSNEQFF. The CDR3 coding sequence is TGTGCCAGCAGCCGCGAAACCGGGACTAGCAATGAGCAGTTCTTC.

V and J are TRBV9 and TRBJ2-2, with TRBD2 as a possible D gene (5 bases). The CDR3 spans 13 residues. V was clipped by 0 bases and J by 8 bases, with 8 bases between them. CDR1 and CDR2 from the germline V gene are SGDLS and YYNGEE. In DNA form, the CDR3 reads TGTGCCAGCAGCGTAGTAGGAGGTGGGGAGCTGTTTTTT. This codes for CASSVVGGGELFF.

This clone was recorded once. This sequence joins TRBV5-8 and TRBJ2-4; TRBD1 agrees at 8 bases. V lost 4 bases and J lost 0; bases outside the gene matches: 3. Germline loops: CDR1 SGHTS, CDR2 YDEGEE. CDR3 length equals 15 residues. The CDR3 protein is CASSETGVAKNIQYF. The CDR3 DNA sequence: TGTGCCAGCAGCGAGACAGGGGTAGCCAAAAACATTCAGTACTTC. Combining the CDR3 with reference TRBV5-8 and TRBJ2-4 gives the whole variable domain EAGVTQSPTHLIKTRGQQATLRCSPISGHTSVYWYQQALGLGLQFLLWYDEGEERNRGNFPPRFSGRQFPNYSSELNVNALELEDSALYLCASSETGVAKNIQYFGAGTRLSVL.

The chain links TRBV12-5 to TRBJ2-1; D is perhaps TRBD1 (6 bases). The germline gives CDR1 LGHNT, CDR2 FRNRAP. The germline V and J ends were trimmed by 6 bases and 7 bases, with 13 bases remaining between them. CDR3 length: 13 amino acids. The CDR3 nucleotides are TGTGCTAGTGGCTTCGACAGGCCTAATGAGCAGTTCTTC. Translation: CASGFDRPNEQFF.

The J gene is TRBJ1-1, the V gene TRBV27, with 9 positions matching TRBD1. The CDR3 totals 14 residues. Germline values: CDR1 MNHEY, CDR2 SMNVEV (reference sequence). The V gene end was trimmed by 5 bases and the J gene end by 3 bases; junction bases not matched to a gene: 4. The CDR3 region has the DNA TGTGCCAGCAGTAGGACAGGGGCACACACTGAAGCTTTCTTT. Translating it yields CASSRTGAHTEAFF.

Here the CDR3 DNA reads TGTGCCAGCAGCGTAGCAGGGGGCTGGAGTGAAAAACTGTTTTTT. The encoded protein is CASSVAGGWSEKLFF. The chain carries TRBV9 and TRBJ1-4; 8 bases fit TRBD1. V was clipped by 0 bases and J by 7 bases; unmatched bases: 5. Germline assignment: CDR1 SGDLS and CDR2 YYNGEE. The CDR3 is 15 residues long. The entire variable domain, with the rest obtained from reference TRBV9 and TRBJ1-4, is as follows: DSGVTQTPKHLITATGQRVTLRCSPRSGDLSVYWYQQSLDQGLQFLIQYYNGEERAKGNILERFSAQQFPDLHSELNLSSLELGDSALYFCASSVAGGWSEKLFFGSGTQLSVL.

In its sample, this clone was seen once. This chain connects TRBV27 to TRBJ2-5; 9 bases fit TRBD1. The CDR3 length is 15 residues. The germline CDR1 and CDR2 sequences are MNHEY and SMNVEV (reference sequence). Unmatched junction bases numbered 6, after V lost 5 bases and J lost 2 bases. The CDR3 sequence is CASSGATGGQETQYF. The CDR3, as DNA: TGTGCCAGCAGTGGGGCGACAGGGGGGCAAGAGACCCAGTACTTC.

The J gene is TRBJ2-4, the V gene TRBV27; 9 nucleotides align to TRBD1. J gave up 5 bases and V 1 base, and 3 bases lay outside the gene matches. This CDR3 has 15 amino acids. Germline values: CDR1 MNHEY, CDR2 SMNVEV (reference sequence). The CDR3 loop is CASSLFWDRENIQYF. As DNA, the CDR3 is TGTGCCAGCAGTTTATTCTGGGACAGGGAAAACATTCAGTACTTC.

V and J are TRBV11-2 and TRBJ1-2; perhaps TRBD1 as D (6 bases). V lost 0 bases and J lost 4, with 15 bases in between. Germline V lookup: CDR1 SGHAT, CDR2 FQNNGV. This CDR3 is built from 16 residues. The CDR3 DNA reads TGTGCCAGCAGCTTAGATTACAGGGTGATTGCCTATGGCTACACCTTC. Its translation: CASSLDYRVIAYGYTF.

The chain joins TRBV11-2 to TRBJ2-3; TRBD1 might be the D (5 bases). Germline CDR1 reads SGHAT; CDR2 reads FQNNGV. This CDR3 is built from 17 residues. V was clipped by 7 bases and J by 4 bases, with 24 bases between them. For the CDR3, the DNA is TGTGCCAGCACCGAGGTGCCCTGGCAGGGTGGCCCAGATACGCAGTATTTT. Encoded protein: CASTEVPWQGGPDTQYF.

This chain links TRBV6-1 with TRBJ2-2; 7 bases align to TRBD1. The ends lost 4 bases at V and 0 bases at J; junction bases unmatched: 5. Germline V gene data show CDR1 as MNHNS and CDR2 as SASEGT. This CDR3 has 16 amino acids. The CDR3 sequence: CASSATGATNTGELFF. In DNA form, the CDR3 reads TGTGCCAGCAGTGCCACAGGGGCTACGAACACCGGGGAGCTGTTTTTT.

The V call is TRBV5-4, the J call TRBJ1-1; D is undetermined. This CDR3 comprises 13 residues. Per germline, CDR1 SGHNT and CDR2 YYREEE (reference sequence). Trimming removed 4 bases from V and 8 bases from J, with 15 bases in between. The CDR3 reads CASSPSSAGEAFF. The CDR3 DNA reads as TGTGCCAGCAGCCCCTCGTCTGCAGGCGAAGCTTTCTTT.

The chain couples TRBV5-4 to TRBJ2-1; D unclear. Trimming shortened V by 4 bases and J by 5 bases, and 10 bases separated the two germline ends. Germline CDR1 is SGHNT and CDR2 is YYREEE (reference sequence). The CDR3 sequence is 13 residues long. The CDR3 reads CASSAIENNEQFF. The CDR3 nucleotides are TGTGCCAGCAGCGCTATTGAGAACAATGAGCAGTTCTTC. Full variable domain (rest looked up from reference TRBV5-4 and TRBJ2-1): ETGVTQSPTHLIKTRGQQVTLRCSSQSGHNTVSWYQQALGQGPQFIFQYYREEENGRGNFPPRFSGLQFPNYSSELNVNALELDDSALYLCASSAIENNEQFFGPGTRLTVL.

V usage is TRBV5-1 and J usage is TRBJ2-1; 7 bases align to TRBD1. This CDR3 comprises 13 residues. Germline CDR1 and CDR2: SGHRS and YFSETQ. The junction had 3 bases not matched to a gene; V was cut back by 3 bases and J by 6 bases. The CDR3 here is CASSYPGGNEQFF. For the CDR3, the DNA is TGCGCCAGCAGCTACCCAGGGGGCAATGAGCAGTTCTTC.

The V gene is TRBV5-5, the J gene TRBJ1-2; 7 positions agree with TRBD1. The junction had 7 bases not matched to a gene; V was cut back by 2 bases and J by 3 bases. The CDR3 is made up of 15 amino acids. Germline V lookup: CDR1 SGHKS, CDR2 YYEKEE (reference sequence). The DNA for the CDR3 is TGTGCCAGCAGCTTTACAGGGGATTCGCACTATGGCTACACCTTC. Protein: CASSFTGDSHYGYTF.

The CDR3: CASSQGVAGIGDNEQFF. The DNA for the CDR3 is TGTGCCAGCAGCCAAGGCGTCGCGGGAATAGGGGACAATGAGCAGTTCTTC. The chain recombines TRBV4-2 with TRBJ2-1, with D possibly TRBD2 on 6 matching bases. CDR3 length: 17 amino acids. The germline V gene has CDR1 LGHNA and CDR2 YNFKEQ. V lost 1 base, J lost 5 bases, and 18 bases lay in between.

The chain has TRBV14 and TRBJ1-1; D remains unclear. The CDR3 loop spans 11 amino acids. With 1 base removed from V and 11 bases from J, the gap between germline ends came to 8 bases. Germline V gene data show CDR1 as SGHDN and CDR2 as FVKESK. CDR3 nucleotide sequence: TGTGCCAGCAGCCAAGGGTTTAAGGCTTTCTTT. Translation: CASSQGFKAFF. The complete variable domain, with remaining parts taken from reference TRBV14 and TRBJ1-1, reads EAGVTQFPSHSVIEKGQTVTLRCDPISGHDNLYWYRRVMGKEIKFLLHFVKESKQDESGMPNNRFLAERTGGTYSTLKVQPAELEDSGVYFCASSQGFKAFFGQGTRLTVV.